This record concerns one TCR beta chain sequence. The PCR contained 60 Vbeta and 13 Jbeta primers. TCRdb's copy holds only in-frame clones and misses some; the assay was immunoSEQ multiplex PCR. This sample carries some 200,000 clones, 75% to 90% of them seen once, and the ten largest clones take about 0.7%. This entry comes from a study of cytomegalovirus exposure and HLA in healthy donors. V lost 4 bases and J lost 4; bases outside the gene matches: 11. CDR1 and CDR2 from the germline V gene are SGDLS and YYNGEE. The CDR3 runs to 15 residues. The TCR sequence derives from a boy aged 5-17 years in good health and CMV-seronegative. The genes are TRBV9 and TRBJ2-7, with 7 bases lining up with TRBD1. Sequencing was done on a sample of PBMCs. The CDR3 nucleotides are TGTGCCAGCAGCCTATCAGGGGGTACATGGTACGAGCAGTACTTC. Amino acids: CASSLSGGTWYEQYF.